The clone carrying this T cell receptor beta chain was counted a single time. Its antigen is not identified. The data were obtained in a study of PD-1 blockade in classical Hodgkin lymphoma. V was cut by 5 bases and J by 3 bases, with 11 bases left in between. The CDR3 has 12 amino acids. From germline, CDR1 is GTSNPN and CDR2 SVGIG (reference sequence). Each patient relapsed following autologous stem cell transplantation, and prior brentuximab vedotin exposure differed. Patients reached a best response of complete response, partial response or progressive disease. The data were produced by immunoSEQ multiplex PCR, yet TCRdb's version contains in-frame clones alone and is incomplete. The sample shows around 60,000 clones, more than 75% of them seen only once. Study conclusions and caveats: Newly diagnosed patients were said to have less baseline TCR diversity than healthy donors did. Repertoire difference causes, possibly disease activity or prior therapy, remain undefined. CD4+ TCR diversity, unlike CD8+, rose significantly by C4D1.

The sequence was collected from a human donor with classical Hodgkin lymphoma. The chain recombines TRBV30 with TRBJ2-7, with D tentatively TRBD1 (6 bases). The source material was peripheral blood mononuclear cells (PBMCs), sampled before the second cycle of nivolumab. Here the CDR3 reads CAWGGRGYEQYF. CDR3 in DNA: TGTGCCTGGGGGGGCCGGGGCTACGAGCAGTACTTC.